This T cell receptor beta chain is drawn from a study of blood T cell repertoires in COVID-19. TCRdb keeps only in-frame clones here, not all; method: immunoSEQ multiplex PCR. The sample records tens of thousands of clones, about 77% being singletons. The sequence was obtained from a man between 65 and 85 years old with active or convalescent COVID-19. Sequenced sample: peripheral blood.

This chain's CDR3 is CASSKTGGAEQPQHF. The CDR3 DNA sequence: TGCGCCAGCAGCAAAACAGGGGGCGCTGAGCAGCCCCAGCATTTT. This chain joins TRBV5-1 and TRBJ1-5, with 9 bases that match TRBD1. CDR1 is SGHRS, CDR2 YFSETQ, per germline. The V segment lost 4 bases and the J segment 7 bases; nucleotides outside the gene matches: 9. CDR3 length equals 15 residues.